The entry that follows covers one T cell receptor beta chain sequence. The antigen is unknown. The data derive from a study of beta chain features in type 1 diabetes. Investigators reverse transcribed all isolated RNA, so they sequenced expressed TCRB transcripts. The protocol was immunoSEQ multiplex PCR, while the TCRdb copy is restricted to in-frame clones and leaves out a portion. The sample yields about 270,000 clones, approximately 14% seen once. Populations isolated by sorting all had purity greater than 95%. General study results and limits: Among patients with Type 1 diabetes, TCRB CDR3s were moderately but significantly shorter in every one of the four CD4+ subsets.

The CDR3 is 13 residues long. Germline assignment: CDR1 MDHEN and CDR2 SYDVKM. The V and J ends lost 4 bases and 4 bases, in that order; junction bases with no gene match: 2. The J gene is TRBJ2-7, the V gene TRBV28, with 9 bases that match TRBD1. Sequencing used naive CD4+ T cells from blood. The receptor comes from a man aged 30-40 years with type 1 diabetes. The CDR3 DNA reads as TGTGCCAGCAGTTCCGGGACAGGGTACGAGCAGTACTTC. This translates into CASSSGTGYEQYF.